This T cell receptor (beta chain) stems from a study of PD-1 blockade in classical Hodgkin lymphoma. Germline loops: CDR1 SSHAT, CDR2 FNYEAQ (reference sequence). This CDR3 contains 16 residues. Trimming removed 4 bases from V and 0 bases from J, with 13 bases in between. Assay used: immunoSEQ multiplex PCR; TCRdb lists only in-frame clones, some missing. The repertoire holds roughly 23,000 clones, with approximately 92% as singletons. Findings of the study overall: Baseline TCR diversity was reportedly lower in newly diagnosed patients than in healthy donors. It was reported as lower still in relapsed/refractory patients. What caused the repertoire differences, perhaps disease activity or prior therapy, remains undefined.

For this clone: Its matching antigen is unknown.

Time point: newly diagnosed, previously untreated cHL patient sample. Investigators isolated CD4+ T cells from thawed PBMCs through magnetic negative selection. Comparison used PBMCs from newly diagnosed, untreated classical Hodgkin lymphoma. The sample was CD4+ T cells from blood. The receptor was isolated from a human donor with classical Hodgkin lymphoma. The chain joins TRBV7-7 to TRBJ1-3, with D unclear. The CDR3 DNA is TGTGCCAGCAGCTCGTTCGCCTGGGGCTCTGGAAACACCATATATTTT. Encoded protein: CASSSFAWGSGNTIYF.